These T cell receptor beta chains were read from a single sample in a study of Graves' ophthalmopathy and Graves' hyperthyroidism. TCRdb reprocessed the multiplex PCR reads via MiXCR and lists one record per CDR3 protein. The sample contains roughly 420,000 distinct CDR3 sequences, approximately 21% of which appear only once. The specimen sequenced was peripheral blood. The source is a woman between 18 and 29 years old with stable Graves' hyperthyroidism. The CDR3 runs from the conserved cysteine through the conserved F or W. The order of the fields is CDR3 protein, CDR3 DNA, clone size, D gene, V gene, J gene. D genes are given only for firm matches. Rows give clone size only sometimes, using once, few, many, or a class for an expanded clone.

cdr3_aa: CASSILGQGVRQPQHF
cdr3_nt: TGTGCCAGTAGCATCTTAGGACAGGGGGTTCGTCAGCCCCAGCATTTT
clone_size: many
d_call: TRBD1
v_call: TRBV19
j_call: TRBJ1-5

cdr3_aa: CASSLEAGGITGELYF
cdr3_nt: TGTGCCAGCAGCCTAGAGGCAGGGGGCATTACCGGGGAGCTGTATTTT
clone_size: .
d_call: TRBD1
v_call: TRBV7-8
j_call: TRBJ2-2

cdr3_aa: CASSSRQGQETQYF
cdr3_nt: TGTGCCAGCAGCTCCCGACAGGGTCAAGAGACCCAGTACTTC
clone_size: many
d_call: TRBD1
v_call: TRBV7-2
j_call: TRBJ2-5

cdr3_aa: CASNPIGTALYGYTF
cdr3_nt: TGTGCCAGCAACCCGATCGGGACAGCATTATATGGCTACACCTTC
clone_size: many
d_call: TRBD1
v_call: TRBV6-2/TRBV6-3
j_call: TRBJ1-2

cdr3_aa: CATSREWSRIWTGGQETQYF
cdr3_nt: TGTGCCACCAGCAGAGAGTGGTCGAGGATTTGGACAGGGGGCCAAGAGACCCAGTACTTC
clone_size: .
d_call: TRBD1
v_call: TRBV15
j_call: TRBJ2-5

cdr3_aa: CASSLGGPGPYEQYF
cdr3_nt: TGTGCCAGCAGCTTGGGCGGGCCGGGACCCTACGAGCAGTACTTC
clone_size: many
d_call: .
v_call: TRBV5-4
j_call: TRBJ2-7

cdr3_aa: CASSLGTGPQQPQHF
cdr3_nt: TGTGCCAGCAGCTTAGGTACAGGGCCTCAACAGCCCCAGCATTTT
clone_size: many
d_call: .
v_call: TRBV7-2
j_call: TRBJ1-5

cdr3_aa: CSARDTGAGLTYEQYF
cdr3_nt: TGCAGTGCTAGAGATACGGGAGCGGGGTTGACCTACGAGCAGTACTTC
clone_size: .
d_call: TRBD2
v_call: TRBV20-1
j_call: TRBJ2-7

cdr3_aa: CAWSGRYRDSSSETQYF
cdr3_nt: TGTGCCTGGAGTGGACGATACCGGGACAGTTCATCGGAGACCCAGTACTTC
clone_size: many
d_call: TRBD1
v_call: TRBV30
j_call: TRBJ2-5

cdr3_aa: CASSSSGSYLNEAFF
cdr3_nt: TGTGCCAGCAGCTCGTCCGGGAGCTATCTTAATGAAGCTTTCTTT
clone_size: few
d_call: .
v_call: TRBV11-1
j_call: TRBJ1-1

cdr3_aa: CASSQTVKQETQYF
cdr3_nt: TGTGCCAGCAGCCAGACAGTGAAACAAGAGACCCAGTACTTC
clone_size: .
d_call: .
v_call: TRBV9
j_call: TRBJ2-5

cdr3_aa: CASSPLDRLSYEQYF
cdr3_nt: TGTGCCAGCAGTCCCTTGGACAGGCTGTCCTACGAGCAGTACTTC
clone_size: .
d_call: TRBD1
v_call: TRBV28
j_call: TRBJ2-7

cdr3_aa: CASSDDSSGNTIYF
cdr3_nt: TGTGCCAGCAGTGACGACAGCTCTGGAAACACCATATATTTT
clone_size: many
d_call: .
v_call: TRBV6-1
j_call: TRBJ1-3

cdr3_aa: CASGPGVRNQPQHF
cdr3_nt: TGTGCCAGCGGCCCAGGGGTTCGCAATCAGCCCCAGCATTTT
clone_size: many
d_call: .
v_call: TRBV7-8
j_call: TRBJ1-5

cdr3_aa: CASSPYGSPLHF
cdr3_nt: TGTGCCAGCAGTCCATATGGTTCACCCCTCCACTTT
clone_size: many
d_call: .
v_call: TRBV27
j_call: TRBJ1-6

cdr3_aa: CSASYNLAGGPYEQYF
cdr3_nt: TGCAGTGCTTCATATAATTTAGCGGGAGGGCCCTACGAGCAGTACTTC
clone_size: .
d_call: TRBD2
v_call: TRBV20-1
j_call: TRBJ2-7

cdr3_aa: CASSLDRGPYEQYF
cdr3_nt: TGTGCCAGCAGCTTAGACAGGGGCCCGTACGAGCAGTACTTC
clone_size: many
d_call: TRBD1
v_call: TRBV7-9
j_call: TRBJ2-7

cdr3_aa: CASSLYDRGTEAFF
cdr3_nt: TGTGCCAGCAGCTTATATGACAGGGGAACTGAAGCTTTCTTT
clone_size: many
d_call: TRBD1
v_call: TRBV7-9
j_call: TRBJ1-1

cdr3_aa: CASSQGGTDTEAFF
cdr3_nt: TGTGCCAGCAGCCAAGGGGGGACGGACACTGAAGCTTTCTTT
clone_size: many
d_call: .
v_call: TRBV3-1
j_call: TRBJ1-1

cdr3_aa: CASLTVMSNQPQHF
cdr3_nt: TGTGCCAGTTTGACAGTAATGAGCAATCAGCCCCAGCATTTT
clone_size: .
d_call: .
v_call: TRBV6-1
j_call: TRBJ1-5

cdr3_aa: CASSRERGQETQYF
cdr3_nt: TGTGCCAGCAGCCGCGAACGGGGCCAAGAGACCCAGTACTTC
clone_size: .
d_call: .
v_call: TRBV4-2
j_call: TRBJ2-5

cdr3_aa: CASRRGPQAIRATYGYTF
cdr3_nt: TGTGCCAGCAGGAGGGGACCTCAAGCAATCAGGGCAACTTATGGCTACACCTTC
clone_size: .
d_call: .
v_call: TRBV6-2/TRBV6-3
j_call: TRBJ1-2

cdr3_aa: CASRGRVNSEQYF
cdr3_nt: TGTGCCAGCAGGGGCAGGGTTAACTCCGAGCAGTACTTC
clone_size: many
d_call: .
v_call: TRBV6-5
j_call: TRBJ2-7

cdr3_aa: CATSRDRRGGQETQYF
cdr3_nt: TGTGCCACCAGCAGAGATCGGAGAGGGGGCCAAGAGACCCAGTACTTC
clone_size: .
d_call: .
v_call: TRBV15
j_call: TRBJ2-5

cdr3_aa: CASSPRDRGQETQYF
cdr3_nt: TGTGCCAGCAGCCCCCGGGACAGGGGGCAAGAGACCCAGTACTTC
clone_size: many
d_call: TRBD1
v_call: TRBV6-1
j_call: TRBJ2-5

cdr3_aa: CASSNRLAVYEQYF
cdr3_nt: TGTGCCAGCAGCAACCGACTAGCGGTCTACGAGCAGTACTTC
clone_size: many
d_call: TRBD2
v_call: TRBV2
j_call: TRBJ2-7

cdr3_aa: CASSGRRGIEQYF
cdr3_nt: TGTGCCAGCAGTGGTCGGCGGGGCATCGAGCAGTACTTC
clone_size: many
d_call: .
v_call: TRBV2
j_call: TRBJ2-7

cdr3_aa: CAWEGQGAGRAFF
cdr3_nt: TGTGCCTGGGAGGGACAGGGGGCGGGACGCGCTTTCTTT
clone_size: many
d_call: TRBD1
v_call: TRBV30
j_call: TRBJ1-1

cdr3_aa: CASSPLDRNTEAFF
cdr3_nt: TGTGCCAGCAGTCCCCTCGACAGGAACACTGAAGCTTTCTTT
clone_size: many
d_call: .
v_call: TRBV28
j_call: TRBJ1-1

cdr3_aa: CSAAPQGPKNIQYF
cdr3_nt: TGCAGTGCCGCGCCCCAGGGTCCCAAAAACATTCAGTACTTC
clone_size: many
d_call: .
v_call: TRBV20-1
j_call: TRBJ2-4

cdr3_aa: CSANIGTGNQPQHF
cdr3_nt: TGCAGTGCCAACATTGGGACAGGCAATCAGCCCCAGCATTTT
clone_size: many
d_call: TRBD1
v_call: TRBV20-1
j_call: TRBJ1-5

cdr3_aa: CASSIAVEGYPYEQYF
cdr3_nt: TGTGCCAGTAGTATAGCTGTGGAGGGATACCCCTACGAGCAGTACTTC
clone_size: many
d_call: .
v_call: TRBV19
j_call: TRBJ2-7

cdr3_aa: CASRPLAGGWETQYF
cdr3_nt: TGTGCCAGCAGACCACTAGCGGGAGGTTGGGAGACCCAGTACTTC
clone_size: many
d_call: TRBD2
v_call: TRBV6-1
j_call: TRBJ2-5

cdr3_aa: CASSPLGQMSLGELFF
cdr3_nt: TGTGCCAGCAGCCCGCTGGGGCAGATGAGTCTCGGGGAGCTGTTTTTT
clone_size: few
d_call: .
v_call: TRBV14
j_call: TRBJ2-2

cdr3_aa: CASNTRRTSGRETQYF
cdr3_nt: TGTGCCAGCAACACCCGGAGGACTAGCGGGAGAGAGACCCAGTACTTC
clone_size: many
d_call: TRBD2
v_call: TRBV6-1
j_call: TRBJ2-5

cdr3_aa: CASSSGTPFTGELFF
cdr3_nt: TGTGCCAGCAGCTCCGGGACTCCTTTCACCGGGGAGCTGTTTTTT
clone_size: many
d_call: .
v_call: TRBV7-3
j_call: TRBJ2-2

cdr3_aa: CASSYSTGGRTEAFF
cdr3_nt: TGTGCCAGCAGTTACTCAACGGGGGGGAGGACTGAAGCTTTCTTT
clone_size: .
d_call: .
v_call: TRBV6-5
j_call: TRBJ1-1

cdr3_aa: CASSDPKQGAKNIQYF
cdr3_nt: TGCGCCAGCAGTGATCCTAAACAGGGGGCCAAAAACATTCAGTACTTC
clone_size: many
d_call: TRBD1
v_call: TRBV10-2
j_call: TRBJ2-4

cdr3_aa: CASSSRRENYGYTF
cdr3_nt: TGTGCCAGCAGCTCTCGCAGGGAAAACTATGGCTACACCTTC
clone_size: many
d_call: .
v_call: TRBV13
j_call: TRBJ1-2

cdr3_aa: CASNGQGGFSGNTIYF
cdr3_nt: TGTGCCAGCAACGGACAGGGGGGCTTCTCTGGAAACACCATATATTTT
clone_size: .
d_call: TRBD1
v_call: TRBV28
j_call: TRBJ1-3

cdr3_aa: CASSVAAGNTGELFF
cdr3_nt: TGTGCCAGCAGTGTAGCTGCCGGTAACACCGGGGAGCTGTTTTTT
clone_size: many
d_call: .
v_call: TRBV12-3/TRBV12-4
j_call: TRBJ2-2

cdr3_aa: CASSYQNRGRGTEAFF
cdr3_nt: TGTGCCAGCAGTTATCAAAACAGGGGGCGAGGGACTGAAGCTTTCTTT
clone_size: few
d_call: TRBD1
v_call: TRBV6-5
j_call: TRBJ1-1

cdr3_aa: CASQGLAGNEQYF
cdr3_nt: TGTGCCAGTCAAGGACTAGCGGGAAACGAGCAGTACTTC
clone_size: .
d_call: TRBD2
v_call: TRBV6-2/TRBV6-3
j_call: TRBJ2-7

cdr3_aa: CASNTGIGETQYF
cdr3_nt: TGTGCCAGTAACACAGGAATTGGAGAGACCCAGTACTTC
clone_size: many
d_call: .
v_call: TRBV19
j_call: TRBJ2-5

cdr3_aa: CASSRRQGWGTEAFF
cdr3_nt: TGTGCCAGCAGCCGGCGACAGGGTTGGGGCACTGAAGCTTTCTTT
clone_size: few
d_call: TRBD1
v_call: TRBV28
j_call: TRBJ1-1

cdr3_aa: CASSQDTYQPQHF
cdr3_nt: TGTGCCAGCAGTCAGGACACTTATCAGCCCCAGCATTTT
clone_size: many
d_call: .
v_call: TRBV28
j_call: TRBJ1-5

cdr3_aa: CASSYSRTGSNYGYTF
cdr3_nt: TGTGCCAGCAGTTACTCCCGGACGGGGTCTAACTATGGCTACACCTTC
clone_size: many
d_call: .
v_call: TRBV6-5
j_call: TRBJ1-2

cdr3_aa: CASSYRPGTGLGQYF
cdr3_nt: TGTGCCAGCAGTTACAGGCCCGGGACAGGGCTTGGGCAGTACTTC
clone_size: many
d_call: TRBD1
v_call: TRBV6-2/TRBV6-3
j_call: TRBJ2-7

cdr3_aa: CASRGQFYEQYF
cdr3_nt: TGTGCCAGCAGAGGACAATTCTACGAGCAGTACTTC
clone_size: .
d_call: .
v_call: TRBV7-2
j_call: TRBJ2-7

cdr3_aa: CASSRTAGYGYTF
cdr3_nt: TGTGCCAGCAGTAGGACAGCAGGCTATGGCTACACCTTC
clone_size: many
d_call: .
v_call: TRBV27
j_call: TRBJ1-2

cdr3_aa: CASSWFGNTIYF
cdr3_nt: TGTGCCAGCAGCTGGTTTGGAAACACCATATATTTT
clone_size: many
d_call: .
v_call: TRBV11-2
j_call: TRBJ1-3

cdr3_aa: CSARREYTEAFF
cdr3_nt: TGCAGTGCCCGAAGGGAATACACTGAAGCTTTCTTT
clone_size: many
d_call: .
v_call: TRBV20-1
j_call: TRBJ1-1

cdr3_aa: CSARDFDPPGTEAFF
cdr3_nt: TGCAGTGCTAGAGATTTTGACCCTCCGGGGACTGAAGCTTTCTTT
clone_size: many
d_call: .
v_call: TRBV20-1
j_call: TRBJ1-1

cdr3_aa: CASSLIVGDRGLRLLHF
cdr3_nt: TGTGCCAGCAGTTTGATAGTGGGAGACAGGGGACTCCGGCTCCTCCACTTT
clone_size: .
d_call: TRBD1
v_call: TRBV12-3/TRBV12-4
j_call: TRBJ1-6